The present TCR beta chain was sequenced within a study of T cell repertoires in cytomegalovirus infection. Study in general: Recently identified HLA-C-restricted and well-studied HLA-B-restricted CMV epitopes were used. An indication of both CMV infection and matching HLA type came from public TCR beta signatures. Findings and caveats of the study: In two of eight donors, the top clonotype was HLA-C-restricted CMV-specific. Summed public TCR beta family frequency identified CMV carriers bearing the relevant HLA.

This clonotype was counted between two and nine times. Its antigen is as yet unknown. The CDR3 is made up of 14 amino acids. V gave up 5 bases and J gave up 5 bases; unmatched junction bases: 5. From germline, CDR1 is MNHEY and CDR2 SMNVEV (reference sequence). TCRdb re-analysed the reads in MiXCR, keeping a single row per CDR3 protein. The table shows approximately 990,000 distinct CDR3 sequences, with around 30% occurring only once. The V gene is TRBV27, the J gene TRBJ2-3; TRBD1 aligns across 9 bases. Sequences were derived from cultured CD8+ T cells from PBMCs, sampled from culture after CMV antigen stimulation. This receptor was obtained from a human donor in good health (CMV status not recorded). Some clones in this sample may be carry-over from other donors' samples. The CDR3, as DNA: TGTGCCAGCAGTCGGGTGACAGGGGGAGATACGCAGTATTTT. As protein: CASSRVTGGDTQYF.